Listed here is a single T cell receptor beta chain. Its cognate antigen has yet to be identified. No quality values exist for individual bases; no much larger clone is one base distant. The sample originates from a study of shared clonotypes between healthy human individuals (TCRdb year 2020). About the full investigation: A couple of women and three men aged 18 to 49 years were included in the cohort. Each donor's leukapheresis produced roughly between roughly 0.9 and 9 billion PBMCs. Libraries were prepared and TCR repertoires were sequenced by different laboratories using diverse techniques, in order to increase sequencing depth and limit assay-specific biases. To estimate repertoire size and how much clonotypes are shared between individuals, the study performed deep sequencing of blood TCR repertoires from roughly five healthy adults. Per donor, three plates each were used for CD4 naive and CD4 memory, two for CD8 naive, and one for CD8 memory.

CD8 naive samples were obtained by positive selection for CCR7 among CD45RO-negative cells, yielding a CD45RA+CCR7+ population from which TemRA cells were excluded. The donors were healthy, HIV-negative adults who had no recently reported acute infections or vaccinations. All donors were Caucasian adults living in Nashville, Tennessee, USA. Blood was collected by leukapheresis, and PBMCs were isolated by Ficoll-Histopaque density gradient centrifugation and then cryopreserved in liquid nitrogen vapor phase. Purity and quantity of every magnetically sorted T cell population were checked by analytical flow cytometry. From each sorted fraction, genomic DNA was isolated and quantified by UV absorbance on a Nanodrop 2000c. From its cysteine to its phenylalanine, the CDR3 spans 12 amino acids. CDR3 DNA only is kept here, 36 bases in frame from base 1. For CDR1 and CDR2, the germline V gene (reference sequence) lists WNHNN and SYGVQD. The V end loses 8 bases and the J end loses 5 bases, and a stretch of 9 bases separates them.

Using the deep immunoSEQ assay, TCR CDR3 regions were amplified from genomic DNA by multiplex PCR. Extracted genomic DNA from each cell subset was distributed evenly across all wells of several immunoSEQ 96-well plates, and each plate was treated as a replicate. Each replicate PCR for sorted subsets received about 0.2 ug genomic DNA, equal to about 30,000 T cell genomes. Purified libraries were quantified with a Qubit 3.0 fluorometer, sized on a Bioanalyzer 2100, and re-quantified with the KAPA Library Quantification kit. Every immunoSEQ 96-well plate was sequenced on a dedicated single-read 150-cycle Illumina NextSeq 550 flow cell. The authors' pipeline ran thus. Because the immunoSEQ output held only junctional sequences and lacked quality scores, the filtering could not match the filtering applied to full-length reads. Sequences were annotated with PyIR, a Python wrapper for IgBLAST v1.9, and V/J genes and CDR3 were assigned using IMGT germline references. Reads with weak V/J assignments (E-value above 1e-6), missing CDR3, stop codons, out-of-frame junctions, or ambiguous translated residues were removed. A V3J clonotype was defined by an identical inferred V gene, J gene, and CDR3 amino acid sequence. Percentage overlap between repertoires was calculated by dividing the number of shared unique clonotypes by the size of the smaller repertoire. Three approaches were used to assess repertoire richness: RTK rarefaction, the Chao1 estimator, and Recon v2.1 estimates of unobserved clonotypes. OLGA was used to compute generation probabilities for all TCRbeta clonotypes that the gDNA method yielded from several donors. In TCRdb, the immuneACCESS table is reduced to in-frame sequences with V and J assigned. These tables do not hold every clone; where another copy was compared, an unresolved V gene accounts for under half, and the others remain unexplained. V and J calls and clone size are as listed in that table; D and trimming were resolved from the DNA. The sample table records about 870,000 clones; over 90% of these occur just once. 24% of the sample belongs to the ten largest clones.

Results the study describes overall, beyond this receptor: Compared with non-shared clonotypes, the clonotypes found in all four sorted-subset donors had higher generation probabilities. Incomplete sequencing was indicated by rarefaction of sorted-subset datasets, despite the large sequencing depth. Only blood was sampled, and tissue TCR repertoires likely differ from those in blood. Pairwise subsampling indicated that sequencing depth was expected to affect the degree of clonotype sharing among donors. Across a few donors, approximately 4.9% of naive CD4, approximately 3.5% of naive CD8, around 2.5% of memory CD4, and roughly 0.41% of memory CD8 clonotypes were shared. Larger estimated clonotype richness was generally found for naive subsets than for memory subsets. Because the study included only a small number of donors, the genetic and exposure-history diversity represented was limited.

The rearrangement joined TRBV10-1 to TRBJ2-2; too little of a D gene remains to name it. This receptor was taken from a man aged 30-40 years in good health. Sequencing was carried out using naive CD8+ T cells sorted from blood. The cell subset or site label on this specimen signifies: CD45RA+CCR7+. CDR3 reads: CASSLGTGELFF. The bases are TGCGCCAGCTCGCTGGGGACCGGGGAGCTGTTTTTT.